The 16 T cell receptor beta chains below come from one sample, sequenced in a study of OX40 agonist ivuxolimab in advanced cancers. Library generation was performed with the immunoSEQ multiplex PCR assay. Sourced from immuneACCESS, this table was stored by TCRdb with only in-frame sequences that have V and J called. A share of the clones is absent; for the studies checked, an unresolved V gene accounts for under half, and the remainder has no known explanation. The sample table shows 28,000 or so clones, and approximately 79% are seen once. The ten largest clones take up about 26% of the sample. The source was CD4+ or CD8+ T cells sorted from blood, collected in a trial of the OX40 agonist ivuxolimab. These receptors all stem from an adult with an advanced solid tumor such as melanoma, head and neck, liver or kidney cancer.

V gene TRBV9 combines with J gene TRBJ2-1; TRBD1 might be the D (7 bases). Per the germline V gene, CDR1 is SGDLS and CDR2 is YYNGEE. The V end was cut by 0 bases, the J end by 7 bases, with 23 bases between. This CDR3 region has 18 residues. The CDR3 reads CASSVEGGGQARGNEQFF. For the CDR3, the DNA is TGTGCCAGCAGCGTAGAGGGGGGTGGACAGGCACGCGGAAATGAGCAGTTCTTC.

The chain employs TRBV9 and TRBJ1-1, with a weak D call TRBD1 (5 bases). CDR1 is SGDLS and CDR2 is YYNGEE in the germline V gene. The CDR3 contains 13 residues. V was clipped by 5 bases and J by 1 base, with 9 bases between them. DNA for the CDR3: TGTGCCAGCAGGAGGGACTGGAACACTGAAGCTTTCTTT. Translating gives CASRRDWNTEAFF. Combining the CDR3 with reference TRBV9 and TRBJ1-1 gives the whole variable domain DSGVTQTPKHLITATGQRVTLRCSPRSGDLSVYWYQQSLDQGLQFLIQYYNGEERAKGNILERFSAQQFPDLHSELNLSSLELGDSALYFCASRRDWNTEAFFGQGTRLTVV.

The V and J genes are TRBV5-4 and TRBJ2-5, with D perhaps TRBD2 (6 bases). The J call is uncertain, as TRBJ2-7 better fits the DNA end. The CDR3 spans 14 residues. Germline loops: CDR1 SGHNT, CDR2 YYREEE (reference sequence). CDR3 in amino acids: CASARDLEAYEQYF. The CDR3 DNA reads TGTGCCAGCGCGAGGGACTTGGAAGCCTACGAGCAGTACTTC.

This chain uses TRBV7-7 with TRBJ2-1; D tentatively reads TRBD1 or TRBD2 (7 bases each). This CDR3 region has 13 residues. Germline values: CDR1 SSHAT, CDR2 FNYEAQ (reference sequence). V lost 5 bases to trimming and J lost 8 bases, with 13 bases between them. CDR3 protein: CASSGAGGDEQFF. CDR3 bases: TGTGCCAGCAGCGGGGCAGGGGGGGATGAGCAGTTCTTC.

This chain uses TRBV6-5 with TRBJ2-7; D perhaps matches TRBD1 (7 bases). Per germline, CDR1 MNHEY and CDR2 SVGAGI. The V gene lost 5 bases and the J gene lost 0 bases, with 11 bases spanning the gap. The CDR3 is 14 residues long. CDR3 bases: TGTGCCAGCAGTGCGGGACAGCTCTCCTACGAGCAGTACTTC. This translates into CASSAGQLSYEQYF.

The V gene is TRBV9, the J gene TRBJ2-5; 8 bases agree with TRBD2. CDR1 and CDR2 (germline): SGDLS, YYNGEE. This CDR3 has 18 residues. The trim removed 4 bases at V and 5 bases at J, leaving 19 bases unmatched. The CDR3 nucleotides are TGTGCCAGCAGCCCCCCCTTGGCCGCCGGGGGGGTCGGGGAGACCCAGTACTTC. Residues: CASSPPLAAGGVGETQYF.

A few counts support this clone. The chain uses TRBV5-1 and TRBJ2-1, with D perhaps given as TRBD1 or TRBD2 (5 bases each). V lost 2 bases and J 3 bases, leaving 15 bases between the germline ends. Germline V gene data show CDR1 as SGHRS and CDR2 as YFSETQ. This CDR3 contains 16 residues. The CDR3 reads CASSFVGDGNYNEQFF. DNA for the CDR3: TGCGCCAGCAGCTTCGTCGGGGACGGAAACTACAATGAGCAGTTCTTC.

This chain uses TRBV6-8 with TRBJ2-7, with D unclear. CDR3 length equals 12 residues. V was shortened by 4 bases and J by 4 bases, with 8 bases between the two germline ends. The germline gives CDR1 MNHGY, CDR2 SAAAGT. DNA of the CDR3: TGTGCCAGCAGTTCCACAATTTACGAGCAGTACTTC. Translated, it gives CASSSTIYEQYF.

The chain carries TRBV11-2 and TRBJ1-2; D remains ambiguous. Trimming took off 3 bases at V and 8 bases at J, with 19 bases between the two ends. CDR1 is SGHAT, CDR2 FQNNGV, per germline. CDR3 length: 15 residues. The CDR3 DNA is TGTGCCAGCAGCTTGGCCGCGGACGGTGGAGAAGGCTACACCTTC. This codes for CASSLAADGGEGYTF.

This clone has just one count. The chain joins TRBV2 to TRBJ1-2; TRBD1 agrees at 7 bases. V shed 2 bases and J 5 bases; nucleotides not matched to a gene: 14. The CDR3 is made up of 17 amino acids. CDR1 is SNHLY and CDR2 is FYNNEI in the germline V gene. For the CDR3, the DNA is TGTGCCAGCAGTGAATGGGGATGGGCAGGGGGACCATATGGCTACACCTTC. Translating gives CASSEWGWAGGPYGYTF.

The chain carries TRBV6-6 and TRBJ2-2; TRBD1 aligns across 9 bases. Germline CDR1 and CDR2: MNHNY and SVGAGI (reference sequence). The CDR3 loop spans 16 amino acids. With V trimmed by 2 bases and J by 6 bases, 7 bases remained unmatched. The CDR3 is CASSYSGQGLAGELFF. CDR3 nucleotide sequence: TGTGCCAGCAGTTACAGCGGACAGGGGTTGGCCGGGGAGCTGTTTTTT.

CDR3 DNA: TGTGCCAGTAGTATAGCTACAGGATCGAACACTGAAGCTTTCTTT. Protein sequence: CASSIATGSNTEAFF. The chain recombines TRBV19 with TRBJ1-1, with D perhaps TRBD1 (5 bases). Germline V gene lookup returns CDR1 LNHDA and CDR2 SQIVND (reference sequence). Trimming stripped 1 base from V and 1 base from J, with 10 bases between. This CDR3 is built from 15 residues.

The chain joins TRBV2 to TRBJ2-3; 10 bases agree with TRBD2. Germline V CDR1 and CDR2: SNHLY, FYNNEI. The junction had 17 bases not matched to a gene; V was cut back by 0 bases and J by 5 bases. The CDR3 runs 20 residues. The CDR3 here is CASSEAFLLAGTTGRDTQYF. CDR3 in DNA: TGTGCCAGCAGTGAAGCCTTCCTACTAGCGGGGACGACGGGTAGAGATACGCAGTATTTT.

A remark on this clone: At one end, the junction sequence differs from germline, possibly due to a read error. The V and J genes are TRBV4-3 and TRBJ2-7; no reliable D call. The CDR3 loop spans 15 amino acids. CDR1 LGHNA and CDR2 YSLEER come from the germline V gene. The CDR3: CVSSQDPPPSYEQYF. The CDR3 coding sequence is TGCGTCAGCAGCCAAGATCCCCCACCTTCCTACGAGCAGTACTTC.

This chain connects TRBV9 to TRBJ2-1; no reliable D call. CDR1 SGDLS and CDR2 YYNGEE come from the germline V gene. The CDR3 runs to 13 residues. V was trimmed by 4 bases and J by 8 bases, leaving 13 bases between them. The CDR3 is CASSHGPEYEQFF. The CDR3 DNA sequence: TGTGCCAGCAGCCATGGACCCGAATATGAGCAGTTCTTC.

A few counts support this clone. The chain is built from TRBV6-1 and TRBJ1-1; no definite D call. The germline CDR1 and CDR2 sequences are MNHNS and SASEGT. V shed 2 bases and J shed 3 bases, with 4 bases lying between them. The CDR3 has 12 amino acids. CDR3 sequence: CASSEQYTEAFF. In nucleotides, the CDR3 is TGTGCCAGCAGTGAACAGTACACTGAAGCTTTCTTT.